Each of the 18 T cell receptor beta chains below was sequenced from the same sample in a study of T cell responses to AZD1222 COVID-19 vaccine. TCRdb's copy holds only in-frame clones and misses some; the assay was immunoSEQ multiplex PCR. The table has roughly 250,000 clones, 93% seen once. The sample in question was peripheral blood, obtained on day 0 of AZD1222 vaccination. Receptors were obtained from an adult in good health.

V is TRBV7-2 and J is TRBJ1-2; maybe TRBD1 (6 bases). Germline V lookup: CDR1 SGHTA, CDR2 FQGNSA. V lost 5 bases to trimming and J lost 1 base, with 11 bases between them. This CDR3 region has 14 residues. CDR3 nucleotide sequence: TGTGCCAGCAGCCAGGACAGAGTTAACTATGGCTACACCTTC. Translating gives CASSQDRVNYGYTF.

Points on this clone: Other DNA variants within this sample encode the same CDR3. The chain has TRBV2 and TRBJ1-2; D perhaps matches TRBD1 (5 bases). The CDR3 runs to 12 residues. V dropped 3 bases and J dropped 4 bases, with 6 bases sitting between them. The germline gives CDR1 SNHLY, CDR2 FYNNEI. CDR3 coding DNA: TGTGCCAGCAGTGACAGGGCCTATGGCTACACCTTC. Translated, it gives CASSDRAYGYTF.

CDR3 protein: CATSDWDSSKGVYEQYF. The CDR3 nucleotides read TGTGCCACCAGTGATTGGGACAGCTCAAAAGGGGTCTACGAGCAGTACTTC. This sequence joins TRBV24-1 and TRBJ2-7; 7 bases fit TRBD1. This CDR3 region has 17 residues. CDR1 and CDR2 (germline): KGHDR, SFDVKD. V lost 2 bases to trimming and J lost 3 bases; unmatched junction nucleotides: 12.

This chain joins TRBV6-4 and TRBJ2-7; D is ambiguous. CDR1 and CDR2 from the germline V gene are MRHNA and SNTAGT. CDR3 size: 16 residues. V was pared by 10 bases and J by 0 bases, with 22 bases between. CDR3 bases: TGTGCCACCGAGACTTACAGTGCCCCTTACTCCTACGAGCAGTACTTC. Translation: CATETYSAPYSYEQYF.

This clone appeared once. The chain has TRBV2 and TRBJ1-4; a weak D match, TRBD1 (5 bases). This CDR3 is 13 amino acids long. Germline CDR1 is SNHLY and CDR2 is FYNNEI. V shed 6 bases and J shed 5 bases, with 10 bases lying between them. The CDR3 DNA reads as TGTGCCAGCAGCGGGGACGTCAATGAAAAACTGTTTTTT. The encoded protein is CASSGDVNEKLFF.

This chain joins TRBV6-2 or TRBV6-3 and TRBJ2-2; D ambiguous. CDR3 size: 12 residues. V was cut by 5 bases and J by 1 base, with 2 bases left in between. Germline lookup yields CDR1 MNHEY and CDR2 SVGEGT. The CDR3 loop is CASSQNTGELFF. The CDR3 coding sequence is TGTGCCAGCAGTCAGAACACCGGGGAGCTGTTTTTT.

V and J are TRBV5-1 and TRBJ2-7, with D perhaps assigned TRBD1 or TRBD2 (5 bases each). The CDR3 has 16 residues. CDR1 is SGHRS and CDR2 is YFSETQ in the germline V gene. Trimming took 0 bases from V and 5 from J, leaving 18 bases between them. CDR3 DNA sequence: TGCGCCAGCAGCTTGGTCTTCTTAGGGGACGGTGACGAGCAGTACTTC. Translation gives CASSLVFLGDGDEQYF.

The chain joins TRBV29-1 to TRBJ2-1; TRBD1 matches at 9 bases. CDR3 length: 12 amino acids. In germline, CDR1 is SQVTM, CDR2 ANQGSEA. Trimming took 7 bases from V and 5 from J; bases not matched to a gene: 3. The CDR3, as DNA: TGCAGCGGGGGACAGGGAAACAATGAGCAGTTCTTC. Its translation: CSGGQGNNEQFF.

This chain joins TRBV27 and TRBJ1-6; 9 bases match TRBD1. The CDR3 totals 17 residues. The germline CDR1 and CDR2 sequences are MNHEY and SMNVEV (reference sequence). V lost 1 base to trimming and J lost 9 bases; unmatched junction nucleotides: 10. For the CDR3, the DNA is TGTGCCAGCAGTTTATTCGGTAGCGGACAGGGGTTTTCACCCCTCCACTTT. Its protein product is CASSLFGSGQGFSPLHF.

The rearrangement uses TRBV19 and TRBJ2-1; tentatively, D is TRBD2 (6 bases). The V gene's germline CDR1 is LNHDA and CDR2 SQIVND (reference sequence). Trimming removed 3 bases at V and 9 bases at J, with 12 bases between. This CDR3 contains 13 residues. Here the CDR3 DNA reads TGTGCCAGTAGTATTGGGGGGTTGGGTGAGCAGTTCTTC. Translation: CASSIGGLGEQFF.

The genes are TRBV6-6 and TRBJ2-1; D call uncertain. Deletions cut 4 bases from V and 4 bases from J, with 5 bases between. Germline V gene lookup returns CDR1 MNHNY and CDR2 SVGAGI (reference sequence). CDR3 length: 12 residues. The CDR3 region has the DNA TGTGCCAGCAGTTCCACATACAATGAGCAGTTCTTC. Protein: CASSSTYNEQFF.

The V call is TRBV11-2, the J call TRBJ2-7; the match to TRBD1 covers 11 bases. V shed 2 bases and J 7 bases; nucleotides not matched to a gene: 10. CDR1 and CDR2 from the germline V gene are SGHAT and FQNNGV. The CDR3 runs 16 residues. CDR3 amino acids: CASSLITGQGGVEQYF. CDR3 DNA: TGTGCCAGCAGCTTAATAACGGGACAGGGGGGTGTTGAGCAGTACTTC.

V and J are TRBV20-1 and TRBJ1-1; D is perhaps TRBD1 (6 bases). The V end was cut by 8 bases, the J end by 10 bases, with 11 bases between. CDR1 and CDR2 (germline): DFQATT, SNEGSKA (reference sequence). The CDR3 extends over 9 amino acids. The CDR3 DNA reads TGCAGTCCGGGGGCTTCAGCTTTCTTT. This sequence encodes CSPGASAFF.

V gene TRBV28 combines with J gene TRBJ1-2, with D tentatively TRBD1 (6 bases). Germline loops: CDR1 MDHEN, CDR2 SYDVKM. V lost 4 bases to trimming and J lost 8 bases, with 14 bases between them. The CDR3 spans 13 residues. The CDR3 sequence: CASSSADRLGYTF. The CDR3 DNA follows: TGTGCCAGCAGTTCCGCCGACAGGTTAGGCTACACCTTC.

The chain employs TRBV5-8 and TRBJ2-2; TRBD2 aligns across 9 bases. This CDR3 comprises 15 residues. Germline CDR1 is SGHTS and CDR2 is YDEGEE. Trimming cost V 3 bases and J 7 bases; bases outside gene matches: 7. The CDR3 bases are TGTGCCAGCAGCTCATTAGCGGGAGTCAGCGGGGAGCTGTTTTTT. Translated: CASSSLAGVSGELFF.

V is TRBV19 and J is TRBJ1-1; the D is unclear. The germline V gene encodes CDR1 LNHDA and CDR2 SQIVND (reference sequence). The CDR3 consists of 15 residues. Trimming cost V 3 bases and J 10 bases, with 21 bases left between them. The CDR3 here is CASSMGRRGPARAFF. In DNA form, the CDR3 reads TGTGCCAGTAGTATGGGTCGACGAGGTCCAGCGAGAGCTTTCTTT.

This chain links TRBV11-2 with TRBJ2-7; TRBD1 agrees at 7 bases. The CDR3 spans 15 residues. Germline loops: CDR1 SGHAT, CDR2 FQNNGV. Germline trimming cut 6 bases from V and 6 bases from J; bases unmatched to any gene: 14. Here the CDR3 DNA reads TGTGCCAGCAGGGAACCGGGACAGAGGTCCGGCGAGCAGTACTTC. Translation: CASREPGQRSGEQYF.

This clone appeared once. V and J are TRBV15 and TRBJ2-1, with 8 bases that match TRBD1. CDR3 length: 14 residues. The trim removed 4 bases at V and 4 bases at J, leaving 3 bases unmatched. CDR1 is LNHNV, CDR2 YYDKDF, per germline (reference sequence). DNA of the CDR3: TGTGCCACCAGCAAGGGACAGGAGTACAATGAGCAGTTCTTC. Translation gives CATSKGQEYNEQFF.